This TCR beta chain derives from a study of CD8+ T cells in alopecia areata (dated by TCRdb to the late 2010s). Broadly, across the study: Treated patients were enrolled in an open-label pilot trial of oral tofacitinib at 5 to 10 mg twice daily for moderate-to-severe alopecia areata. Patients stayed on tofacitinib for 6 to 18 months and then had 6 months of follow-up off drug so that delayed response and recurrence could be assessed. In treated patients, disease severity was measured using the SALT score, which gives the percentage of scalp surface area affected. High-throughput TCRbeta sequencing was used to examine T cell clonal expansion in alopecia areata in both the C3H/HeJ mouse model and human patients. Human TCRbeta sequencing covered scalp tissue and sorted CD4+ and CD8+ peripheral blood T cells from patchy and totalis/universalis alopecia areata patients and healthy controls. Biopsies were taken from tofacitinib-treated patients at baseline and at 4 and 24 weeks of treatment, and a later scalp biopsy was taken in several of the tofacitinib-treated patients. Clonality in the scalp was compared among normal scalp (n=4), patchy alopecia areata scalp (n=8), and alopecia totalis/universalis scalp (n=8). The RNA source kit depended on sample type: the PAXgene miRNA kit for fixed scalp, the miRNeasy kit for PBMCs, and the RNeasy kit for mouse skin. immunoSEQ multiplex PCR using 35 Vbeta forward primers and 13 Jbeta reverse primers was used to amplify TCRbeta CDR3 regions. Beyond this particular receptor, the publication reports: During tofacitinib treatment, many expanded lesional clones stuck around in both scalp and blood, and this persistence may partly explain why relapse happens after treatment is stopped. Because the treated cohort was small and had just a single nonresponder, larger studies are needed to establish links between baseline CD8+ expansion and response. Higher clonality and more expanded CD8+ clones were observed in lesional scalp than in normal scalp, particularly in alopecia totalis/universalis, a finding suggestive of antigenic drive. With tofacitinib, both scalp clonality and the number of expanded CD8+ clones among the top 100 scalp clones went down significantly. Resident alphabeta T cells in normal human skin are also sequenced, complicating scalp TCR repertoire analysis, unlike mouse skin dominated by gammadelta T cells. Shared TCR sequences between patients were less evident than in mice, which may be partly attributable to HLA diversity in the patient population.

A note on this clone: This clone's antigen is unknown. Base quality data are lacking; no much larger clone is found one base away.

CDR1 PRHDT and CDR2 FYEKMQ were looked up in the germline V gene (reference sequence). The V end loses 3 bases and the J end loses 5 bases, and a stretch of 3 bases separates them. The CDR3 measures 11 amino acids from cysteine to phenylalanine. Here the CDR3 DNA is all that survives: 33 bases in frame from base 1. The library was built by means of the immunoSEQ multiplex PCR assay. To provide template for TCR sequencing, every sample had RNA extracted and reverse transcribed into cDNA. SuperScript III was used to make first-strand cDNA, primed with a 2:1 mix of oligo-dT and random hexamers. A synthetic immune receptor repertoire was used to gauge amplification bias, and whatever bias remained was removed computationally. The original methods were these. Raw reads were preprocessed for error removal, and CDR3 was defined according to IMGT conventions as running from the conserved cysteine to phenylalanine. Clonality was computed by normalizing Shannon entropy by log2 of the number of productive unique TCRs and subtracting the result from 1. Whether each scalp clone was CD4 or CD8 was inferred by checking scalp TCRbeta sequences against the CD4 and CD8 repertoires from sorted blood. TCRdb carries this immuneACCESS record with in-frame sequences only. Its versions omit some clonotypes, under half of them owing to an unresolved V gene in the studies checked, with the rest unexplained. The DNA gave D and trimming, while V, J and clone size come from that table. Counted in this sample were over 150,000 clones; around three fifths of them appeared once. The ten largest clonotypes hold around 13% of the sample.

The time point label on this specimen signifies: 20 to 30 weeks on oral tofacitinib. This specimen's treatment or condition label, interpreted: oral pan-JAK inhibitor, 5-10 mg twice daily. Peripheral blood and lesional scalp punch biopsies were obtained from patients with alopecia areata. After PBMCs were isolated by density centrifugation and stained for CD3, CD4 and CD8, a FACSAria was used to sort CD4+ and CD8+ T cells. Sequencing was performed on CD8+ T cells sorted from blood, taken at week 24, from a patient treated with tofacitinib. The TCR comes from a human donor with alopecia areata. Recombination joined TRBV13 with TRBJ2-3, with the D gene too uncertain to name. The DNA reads TGTGCCAGCAGCTTCGAAGATACGCAGTATTTT. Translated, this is CASSFEDTQYF. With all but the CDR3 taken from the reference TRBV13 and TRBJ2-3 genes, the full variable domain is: AAGVIQSPRHLIKEKRETATLKCYPIPRHDTVYWYQQGPGQDPQFLISFYEKMQSDKGSIPDRFSAQQFSDYHSELNMSSLELGDSALYFCASSFEDTQYFGPGTRLTVL.